This record looks at one TCR beta chain sequence and its context. What it binds is unknown. The unsorted samples had 70 million to 100 million PBMCs used for genomic DNA. The data originate from a study of shared clonotypes between healthy human individuals. At the level of the study: The cohort had two women and three men, ages 18 to 49. Overall study results and limits: Represented diversity (both genetic and exposure-history) was limited by the small number of donors.

In germline, CDR1 is LGHNA, CDR2 YSLEER. CDR3 size: 16 residues. Trimming removed 0 bases from V and 4 bases from J; junction bases left unmatched: 9. Sequencing used immunoSEQ multiplex PCR; TCRdb keeps in-frame clones, though not all of them. Of more than 450,000 clones detected, 79% appear once; the ten largest clones hold 10% to 15%. This chain joins TRBV4-3 and TRBJ2-7; 7 bases fit TRBD2. The sample comprised PBMCs. The source is a middle-aged woman in good health. Some clones in this sample may be carry-over from other donors' samples. This CDR3 reads CASSQEAREPPYEQYF. Here the CDR3 DNA reads TGCGCCAGCAGCCAAGAAGCGCGGGAGCCCCCGTACGAGCAGTACTTC.